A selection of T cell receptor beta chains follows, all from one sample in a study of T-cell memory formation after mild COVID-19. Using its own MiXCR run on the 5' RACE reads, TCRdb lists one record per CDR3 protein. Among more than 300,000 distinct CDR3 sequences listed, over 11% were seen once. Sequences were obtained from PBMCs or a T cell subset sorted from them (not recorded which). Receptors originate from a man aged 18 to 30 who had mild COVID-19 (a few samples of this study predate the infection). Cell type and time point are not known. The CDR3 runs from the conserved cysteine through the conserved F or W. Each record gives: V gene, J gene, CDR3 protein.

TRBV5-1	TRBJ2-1	CASSLAFPGDEQFF
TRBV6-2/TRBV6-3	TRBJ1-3	CASSRPSLTDNSGNTIYF
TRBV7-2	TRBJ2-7	CASSLAERSEQYF
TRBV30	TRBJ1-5	CAWRATTGGQPQHF
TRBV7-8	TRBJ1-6	CASSLGTALNSPLHF
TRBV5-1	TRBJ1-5	CASSLEGYSNQPQHF
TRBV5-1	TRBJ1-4	CASSQAPTNEKLFF
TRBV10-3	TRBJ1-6	CAISQTNPGQVNSPLHF
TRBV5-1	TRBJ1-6	CASSLAAEGNSPLHF
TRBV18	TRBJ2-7	CASSGLAGGLSEQYF
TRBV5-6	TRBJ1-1	CASSYGVPTEAFF
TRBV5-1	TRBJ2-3	CASGQRTSTDTQYF
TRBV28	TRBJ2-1	CASSPYGRGEQFF
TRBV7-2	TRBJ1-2	CASSSYIGEEHGYTF
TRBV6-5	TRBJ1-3	CASSYDGQSGNTIYF
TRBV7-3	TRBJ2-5	CASSLKGGRWETQYF
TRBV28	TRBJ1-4	CASSSKHWGANEKLFF
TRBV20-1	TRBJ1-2	CSARGTAYGYTF
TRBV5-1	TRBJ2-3	CASSLGQTLTDTQYF
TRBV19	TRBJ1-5	CASRWGGGSNQPQHF
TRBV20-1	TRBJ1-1	CSAGRGGTEAFF
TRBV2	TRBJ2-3	CASSEASDTQYF
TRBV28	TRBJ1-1	CASSPNEGRSTEAFF
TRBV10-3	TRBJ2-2	CAISESGGRGNTGELFF
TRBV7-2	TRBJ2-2	CASSSARGGATGELFF
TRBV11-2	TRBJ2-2	CASSLFAGTGELFF
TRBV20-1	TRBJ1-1	CSASKGVGTEAFF
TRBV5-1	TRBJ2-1	CASSRLVGGNEQFF
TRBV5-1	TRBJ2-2	CASSLRGRTGELFF
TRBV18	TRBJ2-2	CASSPTLINTGELFF
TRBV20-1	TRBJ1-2	CSARLGQGYGYTF
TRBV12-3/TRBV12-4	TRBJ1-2	CASSIAGIGYGYTF
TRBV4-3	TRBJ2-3	CASSQVGTSGGGSDTQYF
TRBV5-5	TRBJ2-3	CASSNQGSTDTQYF
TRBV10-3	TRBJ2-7	CAISEGVGREQYF
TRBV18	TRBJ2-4	CASSPPGLGLTNIQYF
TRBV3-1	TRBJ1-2	CASSHYAGERGYTF
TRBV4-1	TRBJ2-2	CASSQGRAGTGELFF
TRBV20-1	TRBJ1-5	CSARDLQADQPQHF
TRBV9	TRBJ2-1	CASSVVSRGGYNEQFF
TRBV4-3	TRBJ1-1	CASSPYRGSAEAFF
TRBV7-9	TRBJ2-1	CASSRTYGSYNEQFF
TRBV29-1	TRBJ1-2	CSVEGREVRGYTF
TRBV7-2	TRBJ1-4	CASSLDSWDRGKKLFF
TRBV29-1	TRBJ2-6	CSAVVSSGANVLTF
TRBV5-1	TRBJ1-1	CASRTLDEAFF
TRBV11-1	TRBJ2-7	CASSSPTPSRDRDNEQYF
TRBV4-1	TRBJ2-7	CASSPPGDYAYEQYF
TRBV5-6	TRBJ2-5	CASSLESETQYF
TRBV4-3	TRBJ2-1	CASSQDDGAAFF
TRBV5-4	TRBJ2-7	CASSATGTSGYEQYF
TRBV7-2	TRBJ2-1	CASSPTGGNEQFF
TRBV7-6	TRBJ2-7	CASSWEGGSGSYEQYF
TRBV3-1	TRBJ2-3	CASSPPWDRADTQYF